A single sample gave rise to the 4 T cell receptor beta chains below, sequenced in a study of glioma-infiltrating T cells. Using RNA template, CDR3s of TCR alpha and beta were amplified with iRepertoire arm-PCR. TCRdb called the multiplex PCR reads again in MiXCR, with one record for every CDR3 protein. The sample comprises around 93,000 distinct CDR3 sequences, 40% of which are singletons, and roughly two fifths rests with the top ten. The sample was glioma tissue, nonneoplastic brain tissue, or PBMCs (not recorded which). The receptor source for this set is a human donor with low-grade glioma or glioblastoma, undergoing nonglioma brain surgery, or in good health (not recorded which).

A note on this clonotype: A read error may account for a junction end that differs from germline. DNA for the CDR3: TGCAGTGCTAGAGATAGGATTAGGGGGAGACTCCCGTCCTTC. This gives the protein CSARDRIRGRLPSF. This sequence joins TRBV20-1 and TRBJ2-1; tentative D call: TRBD1 (6 bases). Looked up from germline, CDR1 is DFQATT and CDR2 is SNEGSKA (reference sequence). This CDR3 comprises 14 residues.

This clonotype has a count of ten or more. The chain carries TRBV24-1 and TRBJ2-1; D is undetermined. V gave up 5 bases and J gave up 6 bases, with 10 bases separating them. Germline CDR1 is KGHDR and CDR2 is SFDVKD. CDR3 length equals 13 residues. Written as DNA, the CDR3 is TGTGCCACCAGTGGGATGAGGTCCAATGAGCAGTTCTTC. As protein: CATSGMRSNEQFF.

The genes are TRBV5-1 and TRBJ2-1, with TRBD2 identical over 9 bases. V lost 3 bases, J lost 7 bases, and 14 bases stayed unmatched. The CDR3 runs 17 residues. Germline CDR1 SGHRS, CDR2 YFSETQ. The CDR3 bases are TGCGCCAGCAGCTCAGGAGGGTCGAGCCTAGCGGGGAATGAGCAGTTCTTC. This gives the protein CASSSGGSSLAGNEQFF.

This clonotype was detected only once. A much bigger clone sits one base away, suggesting this may be a read error. J is TRBJ2-7 and V is TRBV11-2, with no clear D. Germline V gene sequence: CDR1 SGHAT, CDR2 FQNNGV. CDR3 length: 14 amino acids. Here the CDR3 DNA reads TGTGCCAGCAGACCAACGGAGTTCTCTTACGAGAAGTACTTC. Protein sequence: CASRPTEFSYEKYF.